Each of the 7 T cell receptor beta chains below was sequenced from the same sample in a study of early T cells in non-severe SARS-CoV-2 infection. Each CDR3 protein gets one entry after TCRdb re-called the 5' RACE reads with MiXCR. The sample includes around 59,000 distinct CDR3 sequences, around 10% of them seen just once. The sequenced sample consisted of whole blood. The receptors shown here come from an adult who was a healthcare worker with PCR-confirmed SARS-CoV-2 infection or an uninfected control (not recorded which).

Many counts were recorded for this clonotype. The rearrangement links TRBV10-2 to TRBJ2-3; tentatively, D is TRBD2 (6 bases). Germline lookup yields CDR1 WSHSY and CDR2 SAAADI. This CDR3 contains 13 residues. V gave up 7 bases and J gave up 4 bases, with 12 bases separating them. This CDR3 is CASMGGWADTQYF. CDR3 nucleotide sequence: TGCGCCAGCATGGGGGGTTGGGCAGATACGCAGTATTTT.

This clonotype was counted ten times or more. The chain combines TRBV6-2 or TRBV6-3 with TRBJ1-5, with D uncertain. The V and J ends lost 1 base and 0 bases respectively, with 7 bases between them. The CDR3 loop spans 15 amino acids. Germline V gene lookup returns CDR1 MNHEY and CDR2 SVGEGT. The CDR3 is CASSYWVNSNQPQHF. In DNA form, the CDR3 reads TGTGCCAGCAGTTACTGGGTGAATAGCAATCAGCCCCAGCATTTT.

This clonotype was recorded many times. The chain uses TRBV3-1 and TRBJ1-2; no definite D call. CDR1 is LGHDT and CDR2 is YNNKEL in the germline V gene (reference sequence). The CDR3 extends over 14 amino acids. V gave up 0 bases and J gave up 2 bases, with 7 bases separating them. This CDR3 is CASSQDLGNYGYTF. In nucleotides, the CDR3 is TGTGCCAGCAGCCAAGATTTAGGGAACTATGGCTACACCTTC. The whole variable domain, filled in from reference TRBV3-1 and TRBJ1-2, reads DTAVSQTPKYLVTQMGNDKSIKCEQNLGHDTMYWYKQDSKKFLKIMFSYNNKELIINETVPNRFSPKSPDKAHLNLHINSLELGDSAVYFCASSQDLGNYGYTFGSGTRLTVV.

The rearrangement links TRBV7-9 to TRBJ1-1; 7 bases map to TRBD1. There are 13 residues in the CDR3. Looked up from germline, CDR1 is SEHNR and CDR2 is FQNEAQ (reference sequence). Trimming cost V 8 bases and J 1 base; bases outside gene matches: 4. The CDR3 spells CASLQGWNTEAFF. The CDR3 DNA reads TGTGCCAGCTTACAGGGGTGGAACACTGAAGCTTTCTTT.

Ten or more counts support this clonotype. V and J are TRBV10-2 and TRBJ1-1; TRBD1 agrees at 9 bases. This CDR3 is 14 amino acids long. Germline V gene sequence: CDR1 WSHSY, CDR2 SAAADI. V dropped 6 bases and J dropped 1; count of bases not matched to a gene: 3. The CDR3 here is CASRGTGRNTEAFF. The CDR3 nucleotides read TGCGCCAGCAGGGGGACAGGGCGGAACACTGAAGCTTTCTTT.

This clonotype came up a few times. This sequence joins TRBV6-2 or TRBV6-3 and TRBJ2-1; 7 bases are shared with TRBD2. V shed 7 bases and J 6 bases; nucleotides not matched to a gene: 12. Per the germline V gene, CDR1 is MNHEY and CDR2 is SVGEGT. The length of the CDR3 is 15 residues. This CDR3 reads CASKLGGPPPNEQFF. The CDR3 DNA sequence: TGTGCCAGCAAATTGGGAGGGCCCCCCCCCAATGAGCAGTTCTTC.

This clonotype was recorded at least ten times. The chain uses TRBV27 and TRBJ2-7; tentative D call: TRBD2 (6 bases). The germline V gene has CDR1 MNHEY and CDR2 SMNVEV (reference sequence). The CDR3 has 13 amino acids. The ends were cut back, 5 bases at V and 3 bases at J, with 11 bases in the middle. CDR3 sequence reads: CASSPTSRYEQYF. The CDR3 DNA reads TGTGCCAGCAGTCCGACTAGTCGCTACGAGCAGTACTTC.